The text below deals with one TCR beta chain. Its antigen is unidentified. This record comes from a study of PD-L1 blockade in urothelial cancer. Study-level information: Blood samples contained a median about 150,000 T cells.

As to time point: peripheral blood 6 weeks after treatment start. Study-level findings and limits: Expansion of tumor-associated blood clones at 3 weeks was greater in durable-benefit patients.

Germline CDR1 SGHNT, CDR2 YYREEE (reference sequence). This CDR3 spans 17 amino acids. With 4 bases clipped from V and 2 bases from J, the junction kept 3 bases outside the gene matches. Profiling relied on immunoSEQ multiplex PCR, and the TCRdb table lists in-frame clones only, not all of them. The sample comprises about 45,000 clones, roughly 86% of which are singletons, and around 14% rests with the top ten. The sequencing used PBMCs, collected around atezolizumab (anti-PD-L1) treatment. This TCR came from a man in his sixties with urothelial cancer. The gene calls are TRBV5-4 and TRBJ2-1; 16 bases match TRBD2. CDR3 DNA sequence: TGTGCCAGCAGCAGGGGACTAGCGGGGGGGGCCTACAATGAGCAGTTCTTC. Amino acid sequence: CASSRGLAGGAYNEQFF.